Below, 31 T cell receptor beta chains from the same sample are listed, as sequenced in a study of blood T cell repertoires in COVID-19. Assay: immunoSEQ multiplex PCR; the TCRdb copy retains only in-frame clones and omits some. Of hundreds of thousands of clones listed, more than 85% were seen once; the top ten hold roughly 0.7%. The source material was peripheral blood. These receptors were collected from a middle-aged man with acute or convalescent COVID-19.

The chain employs TRBV6-6 and TRBJ2-1, with 11 bases aligning to TRBD2. The CDR3 extends over 20 amino acids. The V gene's germline CDR1 is MNHNY and CDR2 SVGAGI (reference sequence). V dropped 5 bases and J dropped 8; count of bases not matched to a gene: 23. The CDR3 region has the DNA TGTGCCAGCAGTCCGCGACAAGGGCGGATGACTAGCGGGAAGGGATATGAGCAGTTCTTC. This encodes CASSPRQGRMTSGKGYEQFF.

In its sample, this clone was seen once. The rearrangement links TRBV12-3 or TRBV12-4 to TRBJ2-2, with D perhaps TRBD2 (6 bases). V was clipped by 2 bases and J by 8 bases, with 9 bases between them. The CDR3 extends over 13 amino acids. CDR3 in amino acids: CASSLWGEGELFF. The CDR3 DNA sequence: TGTGCCAGCAGTTTATGGGGGGAGGGGGAGCTGTTTTTT.

The chain joins TRBV5-4 to TRBJ1-4, with 7 bases matching TRBD1. The CDR3 loop spans 14 amino acids. V was pared by 4 bases and J by 8 bases, with 8 bases of the junction left unmatched. Germline CDR1 and CDR2: SGHNT and YYREEE (reference sequence). CDR3: CASSQDRVHEKLFF. CDR3 coding DNA: TGTGCCAGCAGCCAAGACAGGGTCCACGAAAAACTGTTTTTT.

The chain has TRBV28 and TRBJ2-7; the D gene is possibly TRBD2 (6 bases). Trimming took off 4 bases at V and 6 bases at J, with 28 bases between the two ends. Germline V gene data show CDR1 as MDHEN and CDR2 as SYDVKM. This CDR3 region has 18 residues. Here the CDR3 DNA reads TGTGCCAGCAGTTCCCCCCCTAGTAGCCGGGAGATTAGGTGCGAGCAGTACTTC. This codes for CASSSPPSSREIRCEQYF.

The V gene is TRBV2, the J gene TRBJ2-3; 7 bases are a match to TRBD2. The CDR3 is made up of 15 amino acids. The germline V gene has CDR1 SNHLY and CDR2 FYNNEI. Germline trimming cut 6 bases from V and 4 bases from J; bases unmatched to any gene: 10. The DNA for the CDR3 is TGTGCCAGCAGCGTCTGGATTGGGAGGGCAGATACGCAGTATTTT. The encoded protein is CASSVWIGRADTQYF.

The J gene is TRBJ1-1, the V gene TRBV19; a weak D match, TRBD1 (5 bases). CDR1 and CDR2 from the germline V gene are LNHDA and SQIVND (reference sequence). Trimming cost V 1 base and J 5 bases, with 8 bases left between them. The CDR3 covers 13 residues. The CDR3 nucleotides are TGTGCCAGTAGTATAGCAGGGCCGACTGAAGCTTTCTTT. Translating it yields CASSIAGPTEAFF.

V and J are TRBV7-9 and TRBJ2-2, with D uncertain. This CDR3 contains 11 residues. From germline, CDR1 is SEHNR and CDR2 FQNEAQ (reference sequence). V lost 5 bases and J lost 5, with 3 bases in between. The CDR3 region is CASSRTGELFF. The CDR3 coding sequence is TGTGCCAGCAGCCGGACCGGGGAGCTGTTTTTT.

The V gene is TRBV18, the J gene TRBJ2-1; D is undetermined. V shed 1 base and J shed 5 bases, with 6 bases lying between them. The CDR3 contains 13 residues. The germline V gene encodes CDR1 KGHSH and CDR2 LQKENI. DNA of the CDR3: TGTGCCAGCTCACCACTATCAGACAATGAGCAGTTCTTC. It specifies CASSPLSDNEQFF.

Concerning this clone itself: At the DNA level, this CDR3 is encoded by other sequences in the same sample as well. This sequence joins TRBV19 and TRBJ1-5; 10 bases match TRBD1. The ends lost 6 bases at V and 7 bases at J; junction bases unmatched: 6. CDR3 size: 14 residues. Germline V gives CDR1 LNHDA, CDR2 SQIVND (reference sequence). The CDR3 loop is CASSSGTGAQPQHF. DNA of the CDR3: TGTGCCAGTAGCTCCGGGACAGGGGCCCAGCCCCAGCATTTT.

The chain joins TRBV2 to TRBJ2-1; no firm D call. Trimming cost V 8 bases and J 0 bases, with 20 bases left between them. The CDR3 is 17 residues long. Germline-derived CDR1 and CDR2 are SNHLY and FYNNEI. CDR3 sequence: CASLTRYLKNSYNEQFF. The CDR3 DNA reads TGTGCCAGCCTGACAAGGTATCTGAAAAACTCCTACAATGAGCAGTTCTTC.

V and J are TRBV12-3 or TRBV12-4 and TRBJ2-2; D is unclear. The CDR3 sequence is 13 residues long. Between the trimmed V and J ends, which lost 6 bases and 2 bases, there was a span of 7 bases. CDR3 in DNA: TGTGCCAGCAGATCAGGAAACACCGGGGAGCTGTTTTTT. The encoded protein is CASRSGNTGELFF.

This rearrangement joins TRBV5-1 to TRBJ2-2; D remains unclear. V was cut by 5 bases and J by 5 bases, with 13 bases left in between. This CDR3 comprises 14 residues. CDR1 is SGHRS, CDR2 YFSETQ, per germline. CDR3: CASRTAPWTGELFF. In DNA, the CDR3 is TGCGCCAGCAGAACAGCCCCGTGGACCGGGGAGCTGTTTTTT.

This chain connects TRBV24-1 to TRBJ2-7; TRBD2 is a possible D gene (6 bases). The CDR3 length is 14 residues. Germline assignment: CDR1 KGHDR and CDR2 SFDVKD. V lost 5 bases and J 2 bases, leaving 12 bases between the germline ends. The chain's CDR3 is CATSGRTTPYEQYF. For the CDR3, the DNA is TGTGCCACCAGTGGACGGACTACCCCCTACGAGCAGTACTTC.

The gene calls are TRBV19 and TRBJ1-5; 7 bases agree with TRBD1. V gave up 6 bases and J gave up 1 base; unmatched junction bases: 6. Germline loops: CDR1 LNHDA, CDR2 SQIVND (reference sequence). The CDR3 extends over 15 amino acids. CDR3 DNA sequence: TGTGCCAGTAGAGAGGGACAGAGAAGCAATCAGCCCCAGCATTTT. Amino acids: CASREGQRSNQPQHF.

This clone was seen once. V gene TRBV5-4 combines with J gene TRBJ1-6; 7 bases agree with TRBD1. Germline-derived CDR1 and CDR2 are SGHNT and YYREEE (reference sequence). This CDR3 has 15 amino acids. V shed 2 bases and J 5 bases; nucleotides not matched to a gene: 4. CDR3 coding DNA: TGTGCCAGCAGCTTCTCGACAGGGAATAATTCACCCCTCCACTTT. Protein product: CASSFSTGNNSPLHF.

This clone was detected once. The chain is built from TRBV5-6 and TRBJ2-3; 8 bases match TRBD2. Losses at the gene ends were 4 bases for V and 5 bases for J; bases not matched to a gene: 9. The germline gives CDR1 SGHDT, CDR2 YYEEEE. The CDR3 extends over 15 amino acids. The CDR3 here is CASSQLAVFGDTQYF. In nucleotides, the CDR3 is TGTGCCAGCAGCCAACTAGCGGTCTTTGGAGATACGCAGTATTTT.

The CDR3 region has the DNA TGTGCCAGCAGCTTAGGGGAGAGCAACACCGGGGAGCTGTTTTTT. Translating gives CASSLGESNTGELFF. The genes are TRBV7-9 and TRBJ2-2, with D perhaps matching TRBD2 (5 bases). V dropped 1 base and J dropped 2 bases, with 8 bases sitting between them. The CDR3 has 15 residues. In germline, CDR1 is SEHNR, CDR2 FQNEAQ (reference sequence).

The chain couples TRBV28 to TRBJ1-6; D gene unclear. Germline V gene sequence: CDR1 MDHEN, CDR2 SYDVKM. V dropped 3 bases and J dropped 4 bases, with 19 bases sitting between them. This CDR3 comprises 18 residues. The CDR3 loop reads CASSFRGRPYGYNSPLHF. CDR3 DNA sequence: TGTGCCAGCAGTTTCCGCGGTCGCCCCTATGGTTATAATTCACCCCTCCACTTT.

This chain links TRBV2 with TRBJ2-7; D is perhaps TRBD1 (5 bases). Trimming shortened V by 6 bases and J by 3 bases, and 18 bases separated the two germline ends. Looked up from germline, CDR1 is SNHLY and CDR2 is FYNNEI. CDR3 length equals 15 residues. The chain's CDR3 is CASRQGAGNLYEQYF. CDR3 DNA sequence: TGTGCCAGCAGACAAGGGGCAGGGAACCTCTACGAGCAGTACTTC.

J is TRBJ2-1 and V is TRBV6-4, with D perhaps TRBD2 (5 bases). This CDR3 spans 14 amino acids. Germline assignment: CDR1 MRHNA and CDR2 SNTAGT. CDR3 nucleotides: TGTGCTAGTTGCCTAGCTACCCTCTACAATGAGCAGTTCTTC. Amino acid sequence: CASCLATLYNEQFF.

The V call is TRBV6-5, the J call TRBJ2-7; possible D gene TRBD1, 5 bases. The CDR3 sequence is 14 residues long. Trimming left V 6 bases short and J 1 base short, with 13 bases between. Germline CDR1 is MNHEY and CDR2 is SVGAGI. CDR3 amino acids: CASSSYPGSYEQYF. The CDR3 DNA follows: TGTGCCAGCAGCAGTTATCCAGGGTCCTACGAGCAGTACTTC.

The chain uses TRBV6-4 and TRBJ1-2; 8 nucleotides line up with TRBD1. V lost 3 bases to trimming and J lost 6 bases; unmatched junction nucleotides: 3. The CDR3 is 13 amino acids. Germline CDR1 is MRHNA and CDR2 is SNTAGT. DNA for the CDR3: TGTGCCAGCAGTGAAGGACAGGGCCATGGCTACACCTTC. It encodes CASSEGQGHGYTF.

The CDR3 region is CASARDTFYEQYF. The CDR3 nucleotides are TGTGCCAGTGCCCGGGACACCTTCTACGAGCAGTACTTC. V and J are TRBV6-5 and TRBJ2-7, with a possible D match to TRBD1 (6 bases). Trimming shortened V by 9 bases and J by 3 bases, and 15 bases separated the two germline ends. The CDR3 has 13 residues. Germline values: CDR1 MNHEY, CDR2 SVGAGI.

V and J are TRBV21-1 and TRBJ2-7; the D call of TRBD2 is as the table states it, not checked on the DNA. TRBV21-1 is marked as a pseudogene. There are 13 residues in the CDR3. The CDR3 region is CASSRVSPHEQYF. Written as DNA, the CDR3 is TGTGCCAGCAGCAGAGTAAGTCCCCACGAGCAGTACTTC.

Concerning this clone itself: The junction departs from the called germline gene at one end, perhaps through a read error. The CDR3 region has the DNA TGTGCCAGCAGCAGACAGGCTGCGAACGCTGAAGCTTTCTTT. Translating gives CASSRQAANAEAFF. The rearrangement links TRBV2 to TRBJ1-1, with D perhaps matching TRBD1 (6 bases). The length of the CDR3 is 14 residues. Germline V CDR1 and CDR2: SNHLY, FYNNEI.

The V gene is TRBV5-1, the J gene TRBJ2-3, with 9 positions matching TRBD2. Germline V gene sequence: CDR1 SGHRS, CDR2 YFSETQ. The CDR3 covers 14 residues. Trimming took 2 bases from V and 5 from J; bases not matched to a gene: 3. The CDR3 region has the DNA TGCGCCAGCAGCTTACAGCGGGGGGAAGATACGCAGTATTTT. The encoded protein is CASSLQRGEDTQYF.

V gene TRBV6-5 combines with J gene TRBJ1-2; 7 nucleotides line up with TRBD1. Trimming took 4 bases from V and 4 from J; bases not matched to a gene: 9. The CDR3 sequence is 15 residues long. The germline V gene encodes CDR1 MNHEY and CDR2 SVGAGI. DNA for the CDR3: TGTGCCAGCAGTTCGGAAAGGACAGGACTCTATGGCTACACCTTC. Its translation: CASSSERTGLYGYTF.

V and J are TRBV9 and TRBJ2-7; 9 bases map to TRBD1. The CDR3 contains 16 residues. V was clipped by 1 base and J by 7 bases; unmatched bases: 12. Per germline, CDR1 SGDLS and CDR2 YYNGEE. The CDR3 loop reads CASSVTRTGVGTEQYF. The CDR3 DNA sequence: TGTGCCAGCAGCGTAACCAGGACAGGGGTAGGGACGGAGCAGTACTTC.

This chain uses TRBV29-1 with TRBJ2-1, with 11 bases lining up with TRBD2. Losses at the gene ends were 2 bases for V and 10 bases for J; bases not matched to a gene: 4. The CDR3 sequence is 13 residues long. CDR1 and CDR2 from the germline V gene are SQVTM and ANQGSEA. CDR3 protein: CSVELLAGVEQFF. CDR3 DNA: TGCAGCGTTGAATTACTAGCGGGAGTAGAGCAGTTCTTC.

The chain couples TRBV27 to TRBJ1-1, with D uncertain. The germline V and J ends were trimmed by 0 bases and 7 bases, with 12 bases remaining between them. CDR3 size: 14 residues. Germline V gene lookup returns CDR1 MNHEY and CDR2 SMNVEV (reference sequence). The CDR3 bases are TGTGCCAGCAGTTTATCAAAAGGAGTCGTTGAAGCTTTCTTT. It yields the protein CASSLSKGVVEAFF.

The chain has TRBV2 and TRBJ1-5; 7 bases agree with TRBD1. Germline CDR1 SNHLY, CDR2 FYNNEI. This CDR3 contains 13 residues. The V segment lost 9 bases and the J segment 6 bases; nucleotides outside the gene matches: 8. CDR3 sequence (DNA): TGTGCCAGTCTGCGGGACAGTGCTCAGCCCCAGCATTTT. Protein product: CASLRDSAQPQHF. The full variable domain, rest sourced from reference TRBV2 and TRBJ1-5, is EPEVTQTPSHQVTQMGQEVILRCVPISNHLYFYWYRQILGQKVEFLVSFYNNEISEKSEIFDDQFSVERPDGSNFTLKIRSTKLEDSAMYFCASLRDSAQPQHFGDGTRLSIL.